This T cell receptor (beta chain) was retrieved from a study of TIL therapy for anti-PD-1-resistant metastatic lung cancer. Time point noted: pre-treatment sample, taken before nivolumab and TIL therapy. The CDR3 extends over 17 amino acids. Trimming removed 3 bases from V and 7 bases from J; junction bases left unmatched: 13. Germline CDR1 reads SGDLS; CDR2 reads YYNGEE. This was the immunoSEQ v3 assay. The data were produced by immunoSEQ multiplex PCR, yet TCRdb's version contains in-frame clones alone and is incomplete. The sample yields 35,000 or so clones, roughly 80% seen once. The gene calls are TRBV9 and TRBJ2-1; TRBD2 aligns across 10 bases. This specimen consisted of blood, obtained at baseline. The sequence was collected from a person aged 25 to 85 with non-small cell lung cancer. The CDR3 coding sequence is TGTGCCAGCAGCGCGGGGGCCACTAGCGGGAACGTAAATGAGCAGTTCTTC. Amino acids: CASSAGATSGNVNEQFF.